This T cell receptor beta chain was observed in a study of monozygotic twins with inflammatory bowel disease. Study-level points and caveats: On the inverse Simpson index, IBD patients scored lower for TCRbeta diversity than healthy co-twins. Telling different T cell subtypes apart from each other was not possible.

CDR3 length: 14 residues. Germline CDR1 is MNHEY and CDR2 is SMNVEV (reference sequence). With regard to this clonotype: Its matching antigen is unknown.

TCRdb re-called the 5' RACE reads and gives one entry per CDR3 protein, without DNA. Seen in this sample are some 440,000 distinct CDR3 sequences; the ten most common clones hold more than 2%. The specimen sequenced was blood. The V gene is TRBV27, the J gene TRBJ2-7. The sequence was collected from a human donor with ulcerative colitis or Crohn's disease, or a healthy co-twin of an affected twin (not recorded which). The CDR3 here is CASAESDNVYEQYF.